The TCR beta chain under discussion was sequenced for a study of low-dose radiotherapy and immunotherapy resistance in tumors. Study-wide context: Patients received 300 mg of oral aspirin each day across four cycles, commencing on cycle 1 day 1.

Trimming stripped 6 bases from V and 9 bases from J, with 16 bases between. The CDR3 covers 13 residues. Germline V CDR1 and CDR2: LGHNT, FRNRAP. This clonotype was detected a few times. Documented time point: before trial treatment. Alpha and beta chains were covered, as first-strand cDNA relied on TRAV- and TRBV-specific primers. Amplification of TCRs used a constant-region primer and V-primer adapter for about 19 PCR cycles. It was by in vitro transcription that isolated mRNA was amplified. TCRdb called the reads again in MiXCR, with one record for every CDR3 protein. The table includes 70,000 to 90,000 distinct CDR3 sequences, roughly a sixth detected once.

The rearrangement links TRBV12-5 to TRBJ2-3; tentatively, D is TRBD2 (6 bases). The sequence was collected from a male donor with prostate cancer. The sample was PBMCs, taken before treatment. CDR3 coding DNA: TGTGCTAGTGGCCGCCCACTAGCAGGGACGCAGTATTTT. It yields the protein CASGRPLAGTQYF.